These 15 T cell receptor beta chains were sequenced from one sample in a study of T cells in Graves' hyperthyroidism and ophthalmopathy. The source material, RNA transcripts, was used to amplify TCR beta CDR3 regions. The TCR CDR3 was amplified in a first-round RT-PCR using the HTBI primer set. One entry per CDR3 protein results from TCRdb running MiXCR on the multiplex PCR reads. There are 300,000 to 400,000 distinct CDR3 sequences in the sample; around 20% occur only once, and around 48% lies in the top ten. Sequenced: blood. The receptor set was obtained from a woman aged 50 to 60 with Graves' hyperthyroidism.

The V call is TRBV6-2 or TRBV6-3, the J call TRBJ2-6, with D perhaps matching TRBD2 (6 bases). The germline V gene encodes CDR1 MNHEY and CDR2 SVGEGT. The CDR3 has 17 residues. V was pared by 2 bases and J by 0 bases, with 11 bases between. As DNA, the CDR3 is TGTGCCAGCAGTTACGAGACGGACTACTCTGGGGCCAACGTCCTGACTTTC. It encodes CASSYETDYSGANVLTF.

This clonotype occurred many times. This rearrangement joins TRBV11-2 to TRBJ2-1, with TRBD2 identical over 14 bases. Germline trimming cut 4 bases from V and 6 bases from J; bases unmatched to any gene: 5. There are 16 residues in the CDR3. Germline V CDR1 and CDR2: SGHAT, FQNNGV. In DNA form, the CDR3 reads TGTGCCAGCAGCTCAAGGACTAGCGGGAGGATCAATGAGCAGTTCTTC. Translating gives CASSSRTSGRINEQFF. Full variable domain (rest looked up from reference TRBV11-2 and TRBJ2-1): EAGVAQSPRYKIIEKRQSVAFWCNPISGHATLYWYQQILGQGPKLLIQFQNNGVVDDSQLPKDRFSAERLKGVDSTLKIQPAKLEDSAVYLCASSSRTSGRINEQFFGPGTRLTVL.

The chain carries TRBV7-2 and TRBJ2-1; the match to TRBD1 covers 8 bases. The germline V gene has CDR1 SGHTA and CDR2 FQGNSA. V lost 5 bases to trimming and J lost 6 bases; unmatched junction nucleotides: 15. The CDR3 contains 17 residues. The CDR3 coding sequence is TGTGCCAGCAGCACATTTCCCCGGACAGGGATGAGCAATGAGCAGTTCTTC. Translated: CASSTFPRTGMSNEQFF.

Many counts were recorded for this clonotype. The gene calls are TRBV20-1 and TRBJ1-4, with a weak D call TRBD1 (5 bases). Deletions cut 2 bases from V and 1 base from J, with 11 bases between. CDR3 length: 15 amino acids. Germline CDR1 is DFQATT and CDR2 is SNEGSKA (reference sequence). The CDR3 spells CSARQDGGTNEKLFF. CDR3 in DNA: TGCAGTGCTAGACAGGACGGGGGAACTAATGAAAAACTGTTTTTT.

This clonotype was picked up many times. This chain links TRBV29-1 with TRBJ2-3; TRBD1 is a possible D gene (8 bases). The CDR3 spans 13 residues. V lost 6 bases, J lost 4 bases, and 14 bases lay in between. The V gene's germline CDR1 is SQVTM and CDR2 ANQGSEA. The CDR3 nucleotides read TGCAGCGTACGGACAGGGAGGGCAGATACGCAGTATTTT. Translated, it gives CSVRTGRADTQYF.

The sample holds many counts of this clonotype. The chain carries TRBV2 and TRBJ1-3, with D possibly being TRBD1 (5 bases). The V and J ends lost 7 bases and 0 bases respectively, with 10 bases between them. CDR3 size: 14 residues. In germline, CDR1 is SNHLY, CDR2 FYNNEI. In DNA, the CDR3 is TGTGCCAGCAATGGGGGGGGCTCTGGAAACACCATATATTTT. It specifies CASNGGGSGNTIYF.

This clonotype was recorded many times. The rearrangement links TRBV28 to TRBJ2-3, with 7 bases lining up with TRBD1. Germline V lookup: CDR1 MDHEN, CDR2 SYDVKM. CDR3 size: 14 residues. The ends lost 6 bases at V and 3 bases at J; junction bases unmatched: 6. The CDR3 DNA reads TGTGCCAGCAGCCGACAGGGCGGAACAGATACGCAGTATTTT. Translating gives CASSRQGGTDTQYF.

The V gene is TRBV20-1, the J gene TRBJ1-4; D is possibly TRBD1 (6 bases). Trimming removed 5 bases at V and 8 bases at J, with 15 bases between. Germline CDR1 and CDR2: DFQATT and SNEGSKA (reference sequence). There are 13 residues in the CDR3. In DNA, the CDR3 is TGCAGTGCTTCCGGGACATTAGAAGAAAAACTGTTTTTT. Protein sequence: CSASGTLEEKLFF.

This clonotype was detected many times. V and J are TRBV30 and TRBJ1-1; D gene ambiguous. Trimming took 1 base from V and 0 from J, leaving 3 bases between them. The CDR3 has 12 residues. The germline gives CDR1 GTSNPN, CDR2 SVGIG (reference sequence). Here the CDR3 DNA reads TGTGCCTGGAGTGCGATGAACACTGAAGCTTTCTTT. It translates to CAWSAMNTEAFF.

This clonotype is a singleton in its sample. The chain links TRBV3-1 to TRBJ1-1; TRBD1 might be the D (5 bases). The CDR3 covers 14 residues. The germline V and J ends were trimmed by 6 bases and 4 bases, with 15 bases remaining between them. Germline CDR1 is LGHDT and CDR2 is YNNKEL (reference sequence). In DNA form, the CDR3 reads TGTGCCAGCAGTCCCGAAGGGACGGGCACTGAAGCTTTCTTT. Its protein product is CASSPEGTGTEAFF.

This clonotype was observed many times. The chain joins TRBV27 to TRBJ2-1; TRBD2 is a possible D gene (6 bases). V dropped 0 bases and J dropped 0 bases, with 15 bases sitting between them. The germline V gene has CDR1 MNHEY and CDR2 SMNVEV (reference sequence). The CDR3 contains 18 residues. CDR3 bases: TGTGCCAGCAGTTTATCCTCCTTAGCGGAAAGCTCCTACAATGAGCAGTTCTTC. Its protein product is CASSLSSLAESSYNEQFF.

This sequence joins TRBV6-1 and TRBJ1-3, with TRBD1 as a possible D gene (5 bases). The ends were cut back, 3 bases at V and 0 bases at J, with 12 bases in the middle. This CDR3 has 16 residues. CDR1 is MNHNS, CDR2 SASEGT, per germline. The CDR3 protein is CASSEEDSFSGNTIYF. CDR3 DNA sequence: TGTGCCAGCAGTGAGGAAGACAGCTTCTCTGGAAACACCATATATTTT.

The chain is built from TRBV6-1 and TRBJ2-3; possibly TRBD1 for D (5 bases). The CDR3 has 16 residues. Germline V gene data show CDR1 as MNHNS and CDR2 as SASEGT. Trimming pared 0 bases from V and 7 bases from J, leaving 17 bases between. The CDR3 is CASSEAQGSWRHTQYF. For the CDR3, the DNA is TGTGCCAGCAGTGAAGCGCAGGGTAGCTGGCGCCATACGCAGTATTTT.

The chain has TRBV5-1 and TRBJ2-5; weak D call: TRBD1 (6 bases). The CDR3 loop spans 14 amino acids. Germline CDR1 reads SGHRS; CDR2 reads YFSETQ. Trimming took 3 bases from V and 4 from J, leaving 13 bases between them. The CDR3 DNA is TGCGCCAGCAGCTCCGCAGGGGTCGGAGAGACCCAGTACTTC. This sequence encodes CASSSAGVGETQYF.

The chain links TRBV12-3 or TRBV12-4 to TRBJ2-1, with 8 bases matching TRBD1. This CDR3 region has 15 residues. V was pared by 8 bases and J by 4 bases, with 10 bases of the junction left unmatched. The CDR3 here is CASGNRDRSYNEQFF. As DNA, the CDR3 is TGTGCCAGCGGGAACCGGGACAGGTCTTACAATGAGCAGTTCTTC.